The 25 T cell receptor beta chains reported below all come from one sample, sequenced in a study of a mutant IDH1 vaccine in newly diagnosed glioma. Their antigen targets remain unknown. This table comes from immunoSEQ multiplex PCR, and its TCRdb copy is limited to in-frame clones, with some not included. The sample shows tens of thousands of clones, about four fifths of them seen only once. Described time point: week 11, during vaccination. Vaccination used 300 ug of mutant IDH1 20-mer peptide per dose, with topical imiquimod. Sequenced here: PBMCs, sampled from a glioma patient whose treatment included an IDH1 peptide vaccine. The receptor source for this set is a man aged 50-59 years with glioma.

V usage is TRBV11-2 and J usage is TRBJ2-5; 8 bases fit TRBD2. The CDR3 is 14 amino acids. The germline V gene encodes CDR1 SGHAT and CDR2 FQNNGV. The V and J ends lost 5 bases and 2 bases, in that order; junction bases with no gene match: 4. This CDR3 is CASSLSGGQETQYF. The DNA of the CDR3 is TGTGCCAGCAGCCTTTCGGGGGGGCAAGAGACCCAGTACTTC.

The J gene is TRBJ1-5, the V gene TRBV5-1; D gene ambiguous. Germline V gives CDR1 SGHRS, CDR2 YFSETQ. V dropped 0 bases and J dropped 3 bases, with 4 bases sitting between them. The CDR3 totals 13 residues. The CDR3 protein is CASSLGINQPQHF. In nucleotides, the CDR3 is TGCGCCAGCAGCTTGGGAATCAATCAGCCCCAGCATTTT. The complete variable domain, with remaining parts taken from reference TRBV5-1 and TRBJ1-5, reads KAGVTQTPRYLIKTRGQQVTLSCSPISGHRSVSWYQQTPGQGLQFLFEYFSETQRNKGNFPGRFSGRQFSNSRSEMNVSTLELGDSALYLCASSLGINQPQHFGDGTRLSIL.

The rearrangement uses TRBV5-1 and TRBJ2-5; 12 bases are shared with TRBD2. This CDR3 has 16 amino acids. Germline values: CDR1 SGHRS, CDR2 YFSETQ. Trimming at V came to 0 bases and at J to 5 bases, leaving 5 bases not matched to a gene. CDR3 nucleotide sequence: TGCGCCAGCAGCTTGGGGCTAGCGGGAGGGCCGGAGACCCAGTACTTC. This gives the protein CASSLGLAGGPETQYF.

As to this clone: One end of the junction varies from germline; a read error may be responsible. J is TRBJ1-4 and V is TRBV13; the D is unclear. The length of the CDR3 is 12 residues. Germline loops: CDR1 PRHDT, CDR2 FYEKMQ (reference sequence). CDR3 region: CASTLLNEKLFF. The CDR3 DNA is TGTGCCAGCACCTTACTCAATGAAAAACTGTTTTTT. Combining the CDR3 with reference TRBV13 and TRBJ1-4 gives the whole variable domain AAGVIQSPRHLIKEKRETATLKCYPIPRHDTVYWYQQGPGQDPQFLISFYEKMQSDKGSIPDRFSAQQFSDYHSELNMSSLELGDSALYFCASTLLNEKLFFGSGTQLSVL.

This chain joins TRBV28 and TRBJ1-3; 9 nucleotides align to TRBD1. CDR1 is MDHEN, CDR2 SYDVKM, per germline. The CDR3 loop spans 18 amino acids. V gave up 5 bases and J gave up 0 bases; unmatched junction bases: 11. The CDR3 DNA is TGTGCCAGCAGTAGGGTACAGGGGGCTAAGAGCTCTGGAAACACCATATATTTT. Translation gives CASSRVQGAKSSGNTIYF.

V usage is TRBV7-2 and J usage is TRBJ1-4, with 8 bases lining up with TRBD1. Trimming at V came to 5 bases and at J to 8 bases, leaving 4 bases not matched to a gene. This CDR3 spans 13 amino acids. Germline lookup yields CDR1 SGHTA and CDR2 FQGNSA. CDR3 amino acids: CASSPQGGEKLFF. CDR3 coding DNA: TGTGCCAGCAGCCCACAGGGGGGCGAAAAACTGTTTTTT. The full variable domain, its missing parts supplied by reference TRBV7-2 and TRBJ1-4, is GAGVSQSPSNKVTEKGKDVELRCDPISGHTALYWYRQSLGQGLEFLIYFQGNSAPDKSGLPSDRFSAERTGGSVSTLTIQRTQQEDSAVYLCASSPQGGEKLFFGSGTQLSVL.

The chain couples TRBV19 to TRBJ2-2, with D uncertain. Germline values: CDR1 LNHDA, CDR2 SQIVND (reference sequence). CDR3 size: 17 residues. With 8 bases removed from V and 4 bases from J, the gap between germline ends came to 23 bases. The CDR3 here is CASGLISSIGVTGELFF. The CDR3 nucleotides are TGTGCCAGTGGCTTAATTAGTTCCATAGGCGTCACCGGGGAGCTGTTTTTT.

The chain combines TRBV6-5 with TRBJ1-1; D is uncertain. The ends were cut back, 6 bases at V and 12 bases at J, with 20 bases in the middle. The CDR3 extends over 13 amino acids. Germline assignment: CDR1 MNHEY and CDR2 SVGAGI. In nucleotides, the CDR3 is TGTGCCAGCAGGAGTGGCGAGATACTAAGAACTTTCTTT. This sequence encodes CASRSGEILRTFF.

V usage is TRBV2 and J usage is TRBJ2-5; D is perhaps TRBD1 (6 bases). From germline, CDR1 is SNHLY and CDR2 FYNNEI. Trimming pared 11 bases from V and 3 bases from J, leaving 16 bases between. The CDR3 has 13 amino acids. The CDR3 loop is CAGSRPGEETQYF. The CDR3 DNA follows: TGTGCCGGCTCGAGGCCAGGGGAAGAGACCCAGTACTTC. Together with reference TRBV2 and TRBJ2-5, the CDR3 gives the full variable domain: EPEVTQTPSHQVTQMGQEVILRCVPISNHLYFYWYRQILGQKVEFLVSFYNNEISEKSEIFDDQFSVERPDGSNFTLKIRSTKLEDSAMYFCAGSRPGEETQYFGPGTRLLVL.

The chain links TRBV2 to TRBJ2-5, with D maybe TRBD2 (5 bases). The CDR3 extends over 13 amino acids. V dropped 7 bases and J dropped 5 bases, with 14 bases sitting between them. CDR1 is SNHLY, CDR2 FYNNEI, per germline. The CDR3 loop is CASNEGPAETQYF. CDR3 sequence (DNA): TGTGCCAGCAATGAGGGTCCCGCTGAGACCCAGTACTTC.

The chain joins TRBV27 to TRBJ2-7; 11 nucleotides agree with TRBD1. The V gene's germline CDR1 is MNHEY and CDR2 SMNVEV (reference sequence). This CDR3 is built from 14 residues. After removal of 2 bases from V and 6 bases from J, the junction contained 3 bases not matched to a gene. The CDR3 coding sequence is TGTGCCAGCAGTTTAGGGACAGGGGGGGCCGAGCAGTACTTC. Its translation is CASSLGTGGAEQYF.

V usage is TRBV7-2 and J usage is TRBJ2-3, with D unresolved. The V end lost 5 bases, the J end lost 1 base, and 10 bases lay between the germline ends. Germline V gene sequence: CDR1 SGHTA, CDR2 FQGNSA. The CDR3 is 14 residues long. For the CDR3, the DNA is TGTGCCAGCAGCCTTTTGGGTGGCACAGATACGCAGTATTTT. Translation: CASSLLGGTDTQYF.

This chain joins TRBV14 and TRBJ2-5; no definite D call. Per the germline V gene, CDR1 is SGHDN and CDR2 is FVKESK. V shed 4 bases and J shed 1 base, with 10 bases lying between them. There are 14 residues in the CDR3. Written as DNA, the CDR3 is TGTGCCAGCAGCCCCTATTTGAGCCAAGAGACCCAGTACTTC. Residues: CASSPYLSQETQYF.

The chain couples TRBV19 to TRBJ1-3; TRBD1 matches 8 bases. This CDR3 is 15 amino acids long. The trim removed 9 bases at V and 2 bases at J, leaving 9 bases unmatched. CDR1 and CDR2 from the germline V gene are LNHDA and SQIVND (reference sequence). CDR3 DNA: TGTGCCAGCCTCTCCCTACAGGGGGCTGGAAACACCATATATTTT. Protein product: CASLSLQGAGNTIYF.

The V call is TRBV10-3, the J call TRBJ1-1; TRBD1 matches at 8 bases. The CDR3 is 19 residues long. Unmatched junction bases numbered 23, after V lost 3 bases and J lost 8 bases. Germline CDR1 reads ENHRY; CDR2 reads SYGVKD. The CDR3: CAISDGNRGNKGPKLEAFF. Written as DNA, the CDR3 is TGTGCCATCAGTGATGGGAACAGGGGGAACAAAGGACCAAAACTCGAAGCTTTCTTT.

The chain carries TRBV18 and TRBJ1-1, with D hard to call. Per the germline V gene, CDR1 is KGHSH and CDR2 is LQKENI. The ends were cut back, 0 bases at V and 1 base at J, with 9 bases in the middle. There are 15 residues in the CDR3. CDR3 nucleotide sequence: TGTGCCAGCTCACCACCTAGTCGCCGGAACACTGAAGCTTTCTTT. Residues: CASSPPSRRNTEAFF.

The chain recombines TRBV25-1 with TRBJ2-2; D is unresolved. The CDR3 runs 14 residues. V lost 1 base and J lost 1, with 4 bases in between. Germline V gene lookup returns CDR1 MGHDK and CDR2 SYGVNS. CDR3 region: CASSEWGNTGELFF. In DNA form, the CDR3 reads TGTGCCAGCAGTGAATGGGGGAACACCGGGGAGCTGTTTTTT.

The chain has TRBV19 and TRBJ2-5; D may match TRBD1 or TRBD2 (6 bases each). The CDR3 runs to 14 residues. Germline V gives CDR1 LNHDA, CDR2 SQIVND (reference sequence). V gave up 3 bases and J gave up 4 bases, with 12 bases separating them. The CDR3 spells CASSMVGGGETQYF. CDR3 in DNA: TGTGCCAGTAGTATGGTCGGGGGCGGAGAGACCCAGTACTTC.

V usage is TRBV19 and J usage is TRBJ1-1; D may be TRBD1 (6 bases). CDR1 and CDR2 (germline): LNHDA, SQIVND (reference sequence). The CDR3 spans 13 residues. V dropped 4 bases and J dropped 2 bases, with 8 bases sitting between them. The CDR3 protein is CASSTGANTEAFF. For the CDR3, the DNA is TGTGCCAGTAGTACAGGGGCAAACACTGAAGCTTTCTTT.

The rearrangement links TRBV30 to TRBJ2-5, with 9 positions matching TRBD1. Germline V gives CDR1 GTSNPN, CDR2 SVGIG (reference sequence). There are 21 residues in the CDR3. The V segment lost 0 bases and the J segment 4 bases; nucleotides outside the gene matches: 24. CDR3 bases: TGTGCCTGGAGTGTGATCGGTCCCCCAGAGAAGCCGGGACAGGGCCCAGAGACCCAGTACTTC. This translates into CAWSVIGPPEKPGQGPETQYF.

On this clone itself: One end of the junction is discordant with germline, which a read error may explain. The chain is built from TRBV30 and TRBJ1-5, with TRBD1 as a possible D gene (5 bases). Germline V gene sequence: CDR1 GTSNPN, CDR2 SVGIG (reference sequence). The CDR3 sequence is 12 residues long. The CDR3 here is CAWNEGNRPQHF. The DNA for the CDR3 is TGTGCCTGGAATGAGGGGAATCGGCCCCAGCATTTT.

This clone has a handful of counts. The chain recombines TRBV6-1 with TRBJ2-3; no reliable D call. Germline CDR1 MNHNS, CDR2 SASEGT. The CDR3 length is 14 residues. Deletions cut 6 bases from V and 1 base from J, with 11 bases between. CDR3 amino acids: CASSRGEGTDTQYF. Written as DNA, the CDR3 is TGTGCCAGCAGCAGAGGCGAGGGCACAGATACGCAGTATTTT.

The chain recombines TRBV6-6 with TRBJ1-1, with no clear D. Trimming pared 6 bases from V and 8 bases from J, leaving 10 bases between. This CDR3 is built from 11 residues. CDR1 is MNHNY and CDR2 is SVGAGI in the germline V gene (reference sequence). The CDR3 sequence is CASSDGREAFF. Here the CDR3 DNA reads TGTGCCAGCAGCGACGGGCGGGAAGCTTTCTTT.

The gene calls are TRBV5-5 and TRBJ1-3; TRBD1 is a possible D gene (5 bases). Germline V gene sequence: CDR1 SGHKS, CDR2 YYEKEE (reference sequence). The CDR3 runs 12 residues. Trimming removed 3 bases at V and 15 bases at J, with 16 bases between. The CDR3 loop reads CASSWGTGGAYF. The CDR3 region has the DNA TGTGCCAGCAGCTGGGGGACTGGTGGAGCATATTTT.

The chain carries TRBV18 and TRBJ2-3, with D uncertain. The CDR3 covers 15 residues. The germline CDR1 and CDR2 sequences are KGHSH and LQKENI. V lost 4 bases and J lost 2, with 13 bases in between. CDR3 DNA: TGTGCCAGCTCACGGTCCTCCCCGATCACAGATACGCAGTATTTT. Its protein product is CASSRSSPITDTQYF. The variable domain in full, completed from reference TRBV18 and TRBJ2-3, reads NAGVMQNPRHLVRRRGQEARLRCSPMKGHSHVYWYRQLPEEGLKFMVYLQKENIIDESGMPKERFSAEFPKEGPSILRIQQVVRGDSAAYFCASSRSSPITDTQYFGPGTRLTVL.